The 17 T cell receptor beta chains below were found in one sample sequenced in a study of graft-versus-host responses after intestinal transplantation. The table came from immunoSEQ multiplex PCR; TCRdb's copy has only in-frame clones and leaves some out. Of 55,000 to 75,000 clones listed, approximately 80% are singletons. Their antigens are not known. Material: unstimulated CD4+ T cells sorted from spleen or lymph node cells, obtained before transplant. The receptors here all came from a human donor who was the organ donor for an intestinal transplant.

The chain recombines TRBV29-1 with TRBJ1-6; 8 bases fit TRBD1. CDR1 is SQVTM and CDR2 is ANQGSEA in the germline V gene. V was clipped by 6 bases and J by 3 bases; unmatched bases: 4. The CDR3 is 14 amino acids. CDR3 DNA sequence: TGCAGCGTAAGACAGGGGAACTATAATTCACCCCTCCACTTT. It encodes CSVRQGNYNSPLHF. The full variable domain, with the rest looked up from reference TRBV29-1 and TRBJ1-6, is SAVISQKPSRDICQRGTSLTIQCQVDSQVTMMFWYRQQPGQSLTLIATANQGSEATYESGFVIDKFPISRPNLTFSTLTVSNMSPEDSSIYLCSVRQGNYNSPLHFGNGTRLTVT.

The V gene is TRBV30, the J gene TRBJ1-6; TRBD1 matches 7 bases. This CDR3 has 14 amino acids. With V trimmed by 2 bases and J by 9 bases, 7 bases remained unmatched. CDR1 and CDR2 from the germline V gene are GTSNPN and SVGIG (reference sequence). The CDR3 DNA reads TGTGCCTGGAGTAACCTTGACAGGGCTTCACCCCTCCACTTT. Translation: CAWSNLDRASPLHF.

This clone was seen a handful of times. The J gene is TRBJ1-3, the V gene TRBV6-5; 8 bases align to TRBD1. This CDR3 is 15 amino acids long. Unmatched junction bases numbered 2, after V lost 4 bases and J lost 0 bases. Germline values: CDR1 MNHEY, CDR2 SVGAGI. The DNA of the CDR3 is TGTGCCAGCAGTTTCACAGGGGGCTCTGGAAACACCATATATTTT. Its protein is CASSFTGGSGNTIYF.

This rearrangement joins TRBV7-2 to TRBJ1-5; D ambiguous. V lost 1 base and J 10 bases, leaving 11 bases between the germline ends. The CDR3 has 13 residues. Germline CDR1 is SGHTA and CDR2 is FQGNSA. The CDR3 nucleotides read TGTGCCAGCAGCTTAGATGAAGGAGGCCCCCAGCATTTT. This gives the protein CASSLDEGGPQHF.

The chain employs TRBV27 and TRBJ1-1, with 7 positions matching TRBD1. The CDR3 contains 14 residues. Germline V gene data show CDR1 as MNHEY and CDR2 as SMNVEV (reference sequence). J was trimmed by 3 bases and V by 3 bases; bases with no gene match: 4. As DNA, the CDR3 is TGTGCCAGCAGTTTTTCGACAGGGCACACTGAAGCTTTCTTT. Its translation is CASSFSTGHTEAFF.

CDR3 residues: CASKLAPDTGELFF. CDR3 nucleotides: TGTGCCAGCAAACTAGCGCCTGACACCGGGGAGCTGTTTTTT. The chain recombines TRBV7-3 with TRBJ2-2, with TRBD2 matching 7 bases. Losses at the gene ends were 7 bases for V and 3 bases for J; bases not matched to a gene: 5. CDR1 and CDR2 from the germline V gene are SGHTA and FQGTGA. The CDR3 extends over 14 amino acids.

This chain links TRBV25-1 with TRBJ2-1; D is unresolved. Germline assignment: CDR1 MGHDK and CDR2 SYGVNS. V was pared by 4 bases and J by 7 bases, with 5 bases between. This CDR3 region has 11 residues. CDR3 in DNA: TGTGCCAGCAGTGGCGAAAATGAGCAGTTCTTC. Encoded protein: CASSGENEQFF.

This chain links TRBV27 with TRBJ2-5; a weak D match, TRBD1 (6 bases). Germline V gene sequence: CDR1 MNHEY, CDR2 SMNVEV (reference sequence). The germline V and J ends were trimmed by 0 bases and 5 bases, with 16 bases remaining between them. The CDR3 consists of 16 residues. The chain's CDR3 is CASSLSKGVRVETQYF. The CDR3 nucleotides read TGTGCCAGCAGTTTATCGAAGGGGGTGAGGGTGGAGACCCAGTACTTC.

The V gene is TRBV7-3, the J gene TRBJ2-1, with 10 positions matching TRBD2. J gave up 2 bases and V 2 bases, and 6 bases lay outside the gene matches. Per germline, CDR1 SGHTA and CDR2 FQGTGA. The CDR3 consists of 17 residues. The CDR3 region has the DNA TGTGCCAGCAGCTTAGGCAGAGCGGGGGGGCCCTACAATGAGCAGTTCTTC. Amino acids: CASSLGRAGGPYNEQFF.

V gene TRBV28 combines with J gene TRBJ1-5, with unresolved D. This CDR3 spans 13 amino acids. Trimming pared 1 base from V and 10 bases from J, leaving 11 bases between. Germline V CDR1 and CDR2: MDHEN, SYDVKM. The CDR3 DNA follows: TGTGCCAGCAGTTTATACTACTCTGATCCCCAGCATTTT. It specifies CASSLYYSDPQHF.

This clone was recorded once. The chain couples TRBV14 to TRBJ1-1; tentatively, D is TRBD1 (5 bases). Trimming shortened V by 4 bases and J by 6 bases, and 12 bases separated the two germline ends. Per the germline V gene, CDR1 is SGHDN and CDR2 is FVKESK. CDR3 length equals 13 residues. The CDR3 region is CASSRFRVAEAFF. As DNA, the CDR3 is TGTGCCAGCAGCCGTTTCAGGGTCGCTGAAGCTTTCTTT.

For the CDR3, the DNA is TGTGCCAGCAGCCTAGGTCGTTCGAGCAATCAGCCCCAGCATTTT. This sequence encodes CASSLGRSSNQPQHF. The chain is built from TRBV11-2 and TRBJ1-5; D not resolved. Germline assignment: CDR1 SGHAT and CDR2 FQNNGV. The CDR3 extends over 15 amino acids. Deletions cut 5 bases from V and 1 base from J, with 12 bases between.

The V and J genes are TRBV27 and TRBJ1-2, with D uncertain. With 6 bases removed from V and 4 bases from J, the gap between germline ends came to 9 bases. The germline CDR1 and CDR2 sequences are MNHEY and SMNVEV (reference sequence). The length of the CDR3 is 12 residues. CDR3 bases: TGTGCCAGCAGCCGCGATGGCTATGGCTACACCTTC. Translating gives CASSRDGYGYTF.

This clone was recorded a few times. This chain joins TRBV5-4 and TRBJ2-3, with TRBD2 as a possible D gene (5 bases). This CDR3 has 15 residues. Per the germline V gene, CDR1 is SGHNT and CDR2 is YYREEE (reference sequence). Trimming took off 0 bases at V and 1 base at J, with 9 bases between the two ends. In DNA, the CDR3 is TGTGCCAGCAGCTTGGATGAACTAGGCACAGATACGCAGTATTTT. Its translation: CASSLDELGTDTQYF.

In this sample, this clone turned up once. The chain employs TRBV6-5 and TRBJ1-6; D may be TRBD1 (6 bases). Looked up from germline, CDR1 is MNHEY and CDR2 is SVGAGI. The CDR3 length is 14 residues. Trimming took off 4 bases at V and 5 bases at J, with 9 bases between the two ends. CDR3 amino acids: CASSLNRDNSPLHF. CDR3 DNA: TGTGCCAGCAGTTTGAACAGGGATAATTCACCCCTCCACTTT.

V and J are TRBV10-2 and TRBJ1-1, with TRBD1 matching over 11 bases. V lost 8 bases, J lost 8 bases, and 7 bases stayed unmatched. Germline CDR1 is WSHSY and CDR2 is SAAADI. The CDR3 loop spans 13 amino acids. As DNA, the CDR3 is TGCGCCAGCGGAGGACAGGGGGCATCCGAAGCTTTCTTT. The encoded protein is CASGGQGASEAFF.

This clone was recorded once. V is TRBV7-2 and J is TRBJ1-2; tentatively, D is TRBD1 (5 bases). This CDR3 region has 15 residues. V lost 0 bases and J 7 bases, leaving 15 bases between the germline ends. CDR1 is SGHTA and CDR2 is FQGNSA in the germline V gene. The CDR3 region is CASSLAGGVSGGYTF. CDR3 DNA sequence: TGTGCCAGCAGCTTAGCGGGGGGGGTTTCCGGTGGCTACACCTTC. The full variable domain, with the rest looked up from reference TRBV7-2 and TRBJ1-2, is GAGVSQSPSNKVTEKGKDVELRCDPISGHTALYWYRQSLGQGLEFLIYFQGNSAPDKSGLPSDRFSAERTGGSVSTLTIQRTQQEDSAVYLCASSLAGGVSGGYTFGSGTRLTVV.